The 25 T cell receptor beta chains given below trace back to one sample, sequenced in a study of blood T cell repertoires in COVID-19. Sequenced by immunoSEQ multiplex PCR; TCRdb stores in-frame clones only, minus some. Here the sample spans 150,000 to 200,000 clones, 70% to 80% being singletons. The material sequenced was peripheral blood. The receptors were sampled from a woman in her forties with COVID-19, enrolled during active disease.

V and J are TRBV7-8 and TRBJ2-1, with 7 positions matching TRBD2. The CDR3 is 15 residues long. Germline V gene data show CDR1 as SGHVS and CDR2 as FQNEAQ. The V segment lost 10 bases and the J segment 4 bases; nucleotides outside the gene matches: 13. The CDR3 region has the DNA TGTGCCACCAGGGAGACGGGGGGACCGTACAATGAGCAGTTCTTC. This codes for CATRETGGPYNEQFF.

This chain links TRBV2 with TRBJ1-5, with D unresolved. In germline, CDR1 is SNHLY, CDR2 FYNNEI. The germline V and J ends were trimmed by 5 bases and 3 bases, with 8 bases remaining between them. This CDR3 contains 13 residues. This chain's CDR3 is CASSWAHNQPQHF. CDR3 bases: TGTGCCAGCAGTTGGGCCCACAATCAGCCCCAGCATTTT.

The J gene is TRBJ1-2, the V gene TRBV9, with D possibly being TRBD1 (6 bases). Trimming took 0 bases from V and 0 from J, leaving 12 bases between them. Germline-derived CDR1 and CDR2 are SGDLS and YYNGEE. This CDR3 is built from 16 residues. The DNA of the CDR3 is TGTGCCAGCAGCGTAGCCCCAGGGGAAGCTAACTATGGCTACACCTTC. It is translated as CASSVAPGEANYGYTF.

The rearrangement uses TRBV19 and TRBJ1-5, with D possibly matching TRBD1 (6 bases). The CDR3 covers 15 residues. CDR1 and CDR2 from the germline V gene are LNHDA and SQIVND (reference sequence). The germline V and J ends were trimmed by 6 bases and 0 bases, with 12 bases remaining between them. CDR3 sequence (DNA): TGTGCCAGTAGGCAAGGGACATTTAGCAATCAGCCCCAGCATTTT. This sequence encodes CASRQGTFSNQPQHF.

V and J are TRBV5-4 and TRBJ2-3, with TRBD2 identical over 10 bases. CDR3 length: 16 residues. Germline V lookup: CDR1 SGHNT, CDR2 YYREEE (reference sequence). V was clipped by 2 bases and J by 5 bases; unmatched bases: 8. The CDR3 DNA reads TGTGCCAGCAGCTTATCTCTAGCGGGAGAGTTAGATACGCAGTATTTT. It is translated as CASSLSLAGELDTQYF.

This clone turned up a few times. The V gene is TRBV5-1, the J gene TRBJ2-6, with 7 positions matching TRBD1. The V gene's germline CDR1 is SGHRS and CDR2 YFSETQ. The trim removed 4 bases at V and 0 bases at J, leaving 4 bases unmatched. This CDR3 spans 16 amino acids. CDR3 sequence: CASSVTGFSGANVLTF. CDR3 DNA sequence: TGCGCCAGCAGCGTGACAGGGTTCTCTGGGGCCAACGTCCTGACTTTC.

This clone was detected only a few times. This chain uses TRBV19 with TRBJ1-3, with D hard to call. This CDR3 has 14 amino acids. V was cut by 5 bases and J by 4 bases, with 12 bases left in between. CDR1 is LNHDA, CDR2 SQIVND, per germline (reference sequence). CDR3 sequence reads: CASSQRNSGNTIYF. The CDR3 nucleotides are TGTGCCAGTAGTCAGAGGAACTCCGGAAACACCATATATTTT.

The genes are TRBV5-1 and TRBJ1-1; TRBD1 aligns across 7 bases. This CDR3 has 15 amino acids. The J segment lost 5 bases and the V segment lost 4 bases, leaving 11 bases of the junction unmatched. Germline loops: CDR1 SGHRS, CDR2 YFSETQ. The CDR3 reads CASSPTTGRLTEAFF. For the CDR3, the DNA is TGCGCCAGCAGCCCGACGACAGGGCGCTTAACTGAAGCTTTCTTT.

This clone was counted a few times. The V and J genes are TRBV5-1 and TRBJ1-5, with TRBD1 as a possible D gene (5 bases). CDR1 and CDR2 (germline): SGHRS, YFSETQ. The CDR3 runs 13 residues. Trimming left V 0 bases short and J 10 bases short, with 11 bases between. The CDR3: CASSLESGTPQHF. The DNA of the CDR3 is TGCGCCAGCAGCTTGGAGAGTGGGACTCCCCAGCATTTT.

This clone was seen more than once but under ten times. V is TRBV29-1 and J is TRBJ2-2, with 7 bases that match TRBD1. V trimming: 5 bases; J trimming: 1 base; junction bases outside the gene matches: 4. Germline lookup yields CDR1 SQVTM and CDR2 ANQGSEA. The CDR3 is 14 amino acids. The DNA for the CDR3 is TGCAGCGTTCAATGGGACAGGAACACCGGGGAGCTGTTTTTT. Encoded protein: CSVQWDRNTGELFF.

This chain uses TRBV28 with TRBJ1-2, with 8 positions matching TRBD1. The junction had 9 bases not matched to a gene; V was cut back by 5 bases and J by 7 bases. The CDR3 spans 14 residues. Germline V gene sequence: CDR1 MDHEN, CDR2 SYDVKM. CDR3 residues: CASSIYRGRGGYTF. CDR3 DNA: TGTGCCAGCAGTATATACAGGGGGAGGGGTGGCTACACCTTC.

A single count supports this clone. This chain joins TRBV7-2 and TRBJ1-5; 10 bases are shared with TRBD1. Germline loops: CDR1 SGHTA, CDR2 FQGNSA. This CDR3 spans 16 amino acids. V dropped 3 bases and J dropped 2; count of bases not matched to a gene: 4. The CDR3 sequence: CASSLYGTGGNQPQHF. DNA for the CDR3: TGTGCCAGCAGCTTGTATGGGACAGGGGGCAATCAGCCCCAGCATTTT.

This rearrangement joins TRBV4-2 to TRBJ1-2, with D hard to call. Germline V gene data show CDR1 as LGHNA and CDR2 as YNFKEQ. Trimming took off 0 bases at V and 0 bases at J, with 11 bases between the two ends. The CDR3 spans 16 residues. The CDR3 region is CASSQDWAQTNYGYTF. The CDR3 bases are TGTGCCAGCAGCCAAGATTGGGCACAGACTAACTATGGCTACACCTTC.

CDR3 amino acids: CASSPTRQHGELFF. CDR3 DNA: TGTGCCAGCAGCCCTACCCGACAGCACGGGGAGCTGTTTTTT. This chain connects TRBV27 to TRBJ2-2, with a possible D match to TRBD1 (5 bases). Germline CDR1 reads MNHEY; CDR2 reads SMNVEV (reference sequence). This CDR3 comprises 14 residues. V gave up 6 bases and J gave up 7 bases, with 15 bases separating them.

This rearrangement joins TRBV7-9 to TRBJ1-1; the D is unclear. The V gene's germline CDR1 is SEHNR and CDR2 FQNEAQ (reference sequence). This CDR3 is built from 13 residues. V shed 7 bases and J shed 1 base, with 10 bases lying between them. The CDR3 reads CASTRSSNTEAFF. For the CDR3, the DNA is TGTGCCAGCACCCGGTCCTCGAACACTGAAGCTTTCTTT.

This sequence joins TRBV6-5 and TRBJ1-1, with a tentative D call TRBD1 (5 bases). V lost 7 bases, J lost 1 base, and 13 bases lay in between. The CDR3 totals 14 residues. CDR1 MNHEY and CDR2 SVGAGI come from the germline V gene. The CDR3 sequence: CASISRARNTEAFF. CDR3 coding DNA: TGTGCCAGCATAAGCAGGGCGAGGAACACTGAAGCTTTCTTT.

The chain employs TRBV5-1 and TRBJ2-1; 14 positions match TRBD2. V was pared by 3 bases and J by 7 bases, with 3 bases of the junction left unmatched. The germline CDR1 and CDR2 sequences are SGHRS and YFSETQ. This CDR3 spans 15 amino acids. The CDR3 loop is CASSSTSGRGNEQFF. In DNA, the CDR3 is TGCGCCAGCAGCTCGACTAGCGGGAGGGGAAATGAGCAGTTCTTC.

This rearrangement joins TRBV7-3 to TRBJ1-2; TRBD1 matches 9 bases. V trimming: 5 bases; J trimming: 8 bases; junction bases outside the gene matches: 9. Germline V gene lookup returns CDR1 SGHTA and CDR2 FQGTGA. The CDR3 is 14 amino acids. In DNA form, the CDR3 reads TGTGCCAGCAGCCAGGACAGGGGAGGGGACGGCTACACCTTC. Amino acids: CASSQDRGGDGYTF.

This chain uses TRBV10-3 with TRBJ2-1, with D maybe TRBD2 (6 bases). V lost 0 bases to trimming and J lost 3 bases, with 9 bases between them. CDR1 is ENHRY and CDR2 is SYGVKD in the germline V gene. This CDR3 region has 15 residues. The CDR3 loop is CAISESGGDYNEQFF. CDR3 nucleotides: TGTGCCATCAGTGAGTCTGGCGGGGACTACAATGAGCAGTTCTTC.

J is TRBJ1-3 and V is TRBV7-8; TRBD1 agrees at 7 bases. Germline V gives CDR1 SGHVS, CDR2 FQNEAQ. CDR3 length: 18 amino acids. With V trimmed by 1 base and J by 0 bases, 9 bases remained unmatched. The CDR3, as DNA: TGTGCCAGCAGCTTAGGCCTTTCCGGGACAGCCTCTGGAAACACCATATATTTT. Protein sequence: CASSLGLSGTASGNTIYF.

The V and J genes are TRBV27 and TRBJ2-3; D gene uncertain. V shed 2 bases and J shed 2 bases, with 8 bases lying between them. Germline assignment: CDR1 MNHEY and CDR2 SMNVEV (reference sequence). The CDR3 has 14 amino acids. This chain's CDR3 is CASSLQVATDTQYF. CDR3 DNA: TGTGCCAGCAGTTTACAAGTAGCCACAGATACGCAGTATTTT.

This clone was found once. The chain recombines TRBV20-1 with TRBJ2-3; 7 bases map to TRBD2. The V gene end was trimmed by 3 bases and the J gene end by 1 base; junction bases not matched to a gene: 4. CDR1 and CDR2 (germline): DFQATT, SNEGSKA (reference sequence). This CDR3 has 14 residues. Here the CDR3 reads CSASWAGGTDTQYF. The CDR3 DNA follows: TGCAGTGCTAGTTGGGCGGGGGGCACAGATACGCAGTATTTT.

The genes are TRBV6-2 or TRBV6-3 and TRBJ2-7; tentatively, D is TRBD2 (6 bases). The CDR3 consists of 14 residues. V lost 4 bases and J 2 bases, leaving 12 bases between the germline ends. CDR1 is MNHEY, CDR2 SVGEGT, per germline. CDR3 loop: CASSSGTFPYEQYF. For the CDR3, the DNA is TGTGCCAGCAGTTCTGGGACTTTCCCCTACGAGCAGTACTTC.

The chain employs TRBV6-5 and TRBJ1-2; no reliable D call. The V gene's germline CDR1 is MNHEY and CDR2 SVGAGI. The CDR3 covers 14 residues. Trimming removed 0 bases at V and 11 bases at J, with 16 bases between. CDR3 sequence (DNA): TGTGCCAGCAGTTACTCATGGGGAGGGCGCGGGTACACCTTC. As protein: CASSYSWGGRGYTF.

The chain carries TRBV6-1 and TRBJ2-7; 7 nucleotides line up with TRBD2. Per the germline V gene, CDR1 is MNHNS and CDR2 is SASEGT. V trimming: 2 bases; J trimming: 1 base; junction bases outside the gene matches: 14. The CDR3 loop spans 18 amino acids. The CDR3: CASSERLLGGWRSYEQYF. The CDR3 DNA reads as TGTGCCAGCAGTGAACGCCTCCTGGGGGGGTGGCGGTCCTACGAGCAGTACTTC.